These T cell receptor beta chains were read from a single sample in a study of blood T cell repertoires in COVID-19. The method was immunoSEQ multiplex PCR; TCRdb's version includes in-frame clones alone and lacks a portion of them. The data hold a few hundred thousand clones, with about 79% observed a single time. The specimen sequenced was peripheral blood. Every receptor here comes from a man aged 50 to 59 with active or convalescent COVID-19. The CDR3 runs from the conserved cysteine through the conserved F or W. D genes are given only for firm matches. Rows give clone size only sometimes, using once, few, many, or a class for an expanded clone.

>13|NA|TRBD1|TRBJ1-5|TRBV19
CASRQGGGQPQHF
TGTGCCAGCAGACAGGGGGGGGGTCAGCCCCAGCATTTT
>16|NA|NA|TRBJ2-7|TRBV13
CASRPRGLADSYEQYF
TGTGCCAGCCGGCCACGAGGGCTAGCCGATTCCTACGAGCAGTACTTC
>14|once|NA|TRBJ1-2|TRBV7-2
CASSPLTGTYGYTF
TGTGCCAGCAGCCCACTTACGGGAACCTATGGCTACACCTTC
>14|NA|NA|TRBJ2-7|TRBV7-2
CASRVTGRAYEQYF
TGTGCCAGCAGGGTAACGGGTAGAGCCTACGAGCAGTACTTC
>15|once|NA|TRBJ2-5|TRBV4-3
CASSQGTGRGETQYF
TGCGCCAGCAGCCAAGGTACAGGGCGGGGGGAGACCCAGTACTTC
>15|once|NA|TRBJ2-3|TRBV6-5
CASSQTVTSTDTQYF
TGTGCCAGCAGCCAGACAGTTACTAGCACAGATACGCAGTATTTT
>15|once|TRBD1|TRBJ1-5|TRBV28
CASSSGTEVQQPQHF
TGTGCCAGCAGTTCCGGGACAGAGGTGCAACAGCCCCAGCATTTT
>14|NA|TRBD1|TRBJ1-6|TRBV18
CASSVGTGVSPLHF
TGTGCCAGCTCAGTTGGGACAGGTGTTTCACCCCTCCACTTT
>16|NA|TRBD2|TRBJ2-1|TRBV5-5
CASSFSGTRLLVEQFF
TGTGCCAGCAGCTTCAGTGGGACTAGACTCCTAGTAGAGCAGTTCTTC
>17|few|TRBD1|TRBJ1-5|TRBV15
CATSSIGPGQGYQPQHF
TGTGCCACCAGCAGTATAGGCCCGGGACAGGGATATCAGCCCCAGCATTTT